The sample holds a few counts of the clone carrying this T cell receptor (beta chain). The antigen is undetermined. The germline gives CDR1 LGHNA, CDR2 YSLEER. The CDR3 has 14 residues. V shed 0 bases and J shed 4 bases, with 10 bases lying between them. Preparation of TCR beta libraries was done by quantitative 5'-RACE with molecular barcodes. Each CDR3 protein is one row after TCRdb ran MiXCR on the 5' RACE reads. The sample has around 890,000 distinct CDR3 sequences; about 10% are singletons. This sample was included in a study of CD8 T cells in ankylosing spondylitis. The study's findings and limits: Clones that were linked to disease were CD8+ and were relatively rare in peripheral blood. A TCR beta motif made of under 10 highly homologous variants seemed typical of ankylosing spondylitis blood. Reactive arthritis synovial fluid and blood were previously reported to contain some motif variants. As reported, disease-linked clones showed significant enrichment in matched ankylosing spondylitis synovial fluid.

Sequenced: blood, either unsorted or a sorted T cell fraction (not recorded which). The V and J genes are TRBV4-3 and TRBJ2-7; tentative D call: TRBD2 (5 bases). The receptor's source is a male donor with ankylosing spondylitis. CDR3 bases: TGCGCCAGCAGCCAAGAAACGACGGGGTACGAGCAGTACTTC. Translation gives CASSQETTGYEQYF.